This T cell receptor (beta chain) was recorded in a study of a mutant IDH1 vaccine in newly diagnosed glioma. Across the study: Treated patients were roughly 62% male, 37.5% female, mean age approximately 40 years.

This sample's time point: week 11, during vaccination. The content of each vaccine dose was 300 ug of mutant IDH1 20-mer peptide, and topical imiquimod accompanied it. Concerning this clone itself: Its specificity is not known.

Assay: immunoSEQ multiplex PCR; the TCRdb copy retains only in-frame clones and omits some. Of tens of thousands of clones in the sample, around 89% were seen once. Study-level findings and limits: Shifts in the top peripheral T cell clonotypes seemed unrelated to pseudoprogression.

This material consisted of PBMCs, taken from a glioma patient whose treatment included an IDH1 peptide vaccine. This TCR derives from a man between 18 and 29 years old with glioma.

DNA for the CDR3: TGTGCCAGCAGCTTACAGGGGGCAGGCGGGGAGCTGTTTTTT. Protein: CASSLQGAGGELFF. The chain has TRBV13 and TRBJ2-2; 8 bases match TRBD1. Looked up from germline, CDR1 is PRHDT and CDR2 is FYEKMQ (reference sequence). CDR3 length: 14 residues. V lost 2 bases to trimming and J lost 7 bases; unmatched junction nucleotides: 3.